Below are 6 T cell receptor beta chains sequenced from a single sample in a study of cytomegalovirus exposure and HLA in healthy donors. Primers: 60 Vbeta forward and 13 Jbeta reverse. Profiling relied on immunoSEQ multiplex PCR, and the TCRdb table lists in-frame clones only, not all of them. The sample includes fewer than 180,000 clones, 55% to 80% of them seen just once. Sequencing was carried out using PBMCs. All receptors come from a woman aged 60-70 years in good health and CMV-seropositive.

This clone was observed a handful of times. The rearrangement links TRBV14 to TRBJ2-1; D ambiguous. This CDR3 contains 17 residues. The germline V gene encodes CDR1 SGHDN and CDR2 FVKESK. The V gene lost 0 bases and the J gene lost 5 bases, with 17 bases spanning the gap. CDR3 loop: CASSQESLSQVHNEQFF. In DNA form, the CDR3 reads TGTGCCAGCAGCCAAGAGAGTCTCTCCCAGGTCCACAATGAGCAGTTCTTC.

The table lists this clone with a few counts. The chain has TRBV18 and TRBJ2-7, with 9 positions matching TRBD2. The germline V gene has CDR1 KGHSH and CDR2 LQKENI. The CDR3 sequence is 19 residues long. Trimming at V came to 1 base and at J to 3 bases, leaving 16 bases not matched to a gene. The chain's CDR3 is CASSPLGGTSSGTGYEQYF. CDR3 DNA: TGTGCCAGCTCACCACTGGGTGGGACTAGCTCCGGTACAGGCTACGAGCAGTACTTC.

The chain couples TRBV14 to TRBJ2-1, with TRBD2 identical over 11 bases. This CDR3 has 15 residues. The germline CDR1 and CDR2 sequences are SGHDN and FVKESK. The trim removed 5 bases at V and 4 bases at J, leaving 4 bases unmatched. CDR3 loop: CASSLLAGAYNEQFF. DNA for the CDR3: TGTGCCAGCAGCTTACTAGCGGGAGCATACAATGAGCAGTTCTTC.

This clone was observed a few times. The chain carries TRBV30 and TRBJ2-5; the match to TRBD2 covers 9 bases. Germline CDR1 and CDR2: GTSNPN and SVGIG (reference sequence). The V segment lost 0 bases and the J segment 5 bases; nucleotides outside the gene matches: 7. The CDR3 contains 15 residues. As DNA, the CDR3 is TGTGCCTGGAGTGTACGCGGGAGGGCCCGCGAGACCCAGTACTTC. Translating gives CAWSVRGRARETQYF.

This clone has more than one count but fewer than ten. CDR3 sequence: CASSRSGGETQYF. The CDR3 nucleotides are TGTGCCAGCAGCCGTAGCGGAGGGGAGACCCAGTACTTC. The chain is built from TRBV5-4 and TRBJ2-5; TRBD2 might be the D (6 bases). The CDR3 is 13 amino acids. The V end lost 4 bases, the J end lost 5 bases, and 12 bases lay between the germline ends. From germline, CDR1 is SGHNT and CDR2 YYREEE (reference sequence). Together with reference TRBV5-4 and TRBJ2-5, the CDR3 gives the full variable domain: ETGVTQSPTHLIKTRGQQVTLRCSSQSGHNTVSWYQQALGQGPQFIFQYYREEENGRGNFPPRFSGLQFPNYSSELNVNALELDDSALYLCASSRSGGETQYFGPGTRLLVL.

The rearrangement links TRBV4-1 to TRBJ1-1, with 8 bases lining up with TRBD1. The germline CDR1 and CDR2 sequences are MGHRA and YSYEKL. The junction had 9 bases not matched to a gene; V was cut back by 0 bases and J by 3 bases. This CDR3 has 17 amino acids. The CDR3, as DNA: TGCGCCAGCAGCCAAGATCCAGGGGGCTTGGGGGACACTGAAGCTTTCTTT. Translated, it gives CASSQDPGGLGDTEAFF.